This TCR beta chain was profiled in a study of beta chain features in type 1 diabetes. About the research overall: Age, gender, cell numbers and subset yield matched between patients and controls.

Regarding the study as a whole: People with Type 1 diabetes carried modestly yet significantly shorter TCRB CDR3s in all four CD4+ subsets.

The V and J ends lost 5 bases and 7 bases respectively, with 26 bases between them. Germline V CDR1 and CDR2: SGHDN, FVKESK. This CDR3 comprises 17 residues. Purity (above 98%) was reached by all sorted populations. Of the isolated RNA, all was reverse transcribed, and so the sequenced material was expressed TCRB transcripts. Approximately 3.5 million reads was the average for naive, central memory and regulatory T cell samples. TCRdb keeps only in-frame clones here, not all; method: immunoSEQ multiplex PCR. The table includes about 650,000 clones, over 10% detected once. About this clone itself: Its antigen is currently unknown.

The TCR comes from a man younger than 40 with type 1 diabetes. Sequencing input: naive CD4+ T cells from blood. The chain is built from TRBV14 and TRBJ1-2; TRBD1 might be the D (6 bases). In DNA, the CDR3 is TGTGCCAGCAGCTACAATCTCCTACAGGGCGTGTGGGGTGGCTACACCTTC. It is translated as CASSYNLLQGVWGGYTF.